The sequence of this T cell receptor beta chain was determined in a study of shared clonotypes between healthy human individuals. Sequenced by immunoSEQ multiplex PCR; TCRdb stores in-frame clones only, minus some. The sample shows some 500,000 clones, 96% of them seen only once. Germline V gene lookup returns CDR1 SGHVS and CDR2 FQNEAQ. J lost 4 bases, V lost 4 bases, and 5 bases had no gene match. This CDR3 has 15 amino acids. Each of the donors was a healthy adult who was HIV-negative and had not had a recent acute infection or vaccination. Sequencing used naive CD4+ T cells sorted from blood. Subset reported: CD45RA+ positively selected. The V call is TRBV7-8, the J call TRBJ2-7; 12 bases are a match to TRBD2. The receptor's source is a woman in her 30s in good health. In nucleotides, the CDR3 is TGTGCCAGCAGCTCGATGACTAGCGGGAGTTACGAGCAGTACTTC. This gives the protein CASSSMTSGSYEQYF.